The clone carrying this TCR beta chain appeared a few times. With 0 bases clipped from V and 7 bases from J, the junction kept 3 bases outside the gene matches. The CDR3 is made up of 13 amino acids. Germline assignment: CDR1 SGHTA and CDR2 FQGNSA. From the 5' RACE reads, TCRdb called clonotypes with MiXCR, one entry per CDR3 protein. The table records 66,000 or so distinct CDR3 sequences, about 13% of them present only once. The data originate from a study of early T cells in non-severe SARS-CoV-2 infection. This clonotype originated in an adult who was a healthcare worker with PCR-confirmed SARS-CoV-2 infection or an uninfected control (not recorded which). The rearrangement joins TRBV7-2 to TRBJ2-7; 7 positions match TRBD2. Sequencing was performed on whole blood. This chain's CDR3 is CASSLAGAGEQYF. CDR3 sequence (DNA): TGTGCCAGCAGCTTAGCGGGAGCGGGAGAGCAGTACTTC.